This T cell receptor (beta chain) was identified in a study of cytomegalovirus exposure and HLA in healthy donors. General study points: The authors later found most CMV-associated TCR beta chains appeared HLA-restricted. When a later analysis was performed, an Asian-associated ancestry cluster reportedly had fewer N-insertions than the roughly 670-donor mean.

As to this clone: The target antigen is unknown.

The study ran its PCR with 60 Vbeta and 13 Jbeta primers. Here immunoSEQ multiplex PCR was the method, and the copy in TCRdb shows in-frame clones only, minus some. Of 130,000 or so clones in the sample, around 86% were seen once. The germline V and J ends were trimmed by 4 bases and 3 bases, with 14 bases remaining between them. From germline, CDR1 is SGHRS and CDR2 YFSETQ. The length of the CDR3 is 14 residues. Input material: PBMCs. This TCR was recovered from a man aged 25-45 years in good health and CMV-seronegative. The gene calls are TRBV5-1 and TRBJ2-7; possibly TRBD1 for D (7 bases). DNA of the CDR3: TGCGCCAGCAGCGTGGGGGGACAGAGCTACGAGCAGTACTTC. This encodes CASSVGGQSYEQYF.